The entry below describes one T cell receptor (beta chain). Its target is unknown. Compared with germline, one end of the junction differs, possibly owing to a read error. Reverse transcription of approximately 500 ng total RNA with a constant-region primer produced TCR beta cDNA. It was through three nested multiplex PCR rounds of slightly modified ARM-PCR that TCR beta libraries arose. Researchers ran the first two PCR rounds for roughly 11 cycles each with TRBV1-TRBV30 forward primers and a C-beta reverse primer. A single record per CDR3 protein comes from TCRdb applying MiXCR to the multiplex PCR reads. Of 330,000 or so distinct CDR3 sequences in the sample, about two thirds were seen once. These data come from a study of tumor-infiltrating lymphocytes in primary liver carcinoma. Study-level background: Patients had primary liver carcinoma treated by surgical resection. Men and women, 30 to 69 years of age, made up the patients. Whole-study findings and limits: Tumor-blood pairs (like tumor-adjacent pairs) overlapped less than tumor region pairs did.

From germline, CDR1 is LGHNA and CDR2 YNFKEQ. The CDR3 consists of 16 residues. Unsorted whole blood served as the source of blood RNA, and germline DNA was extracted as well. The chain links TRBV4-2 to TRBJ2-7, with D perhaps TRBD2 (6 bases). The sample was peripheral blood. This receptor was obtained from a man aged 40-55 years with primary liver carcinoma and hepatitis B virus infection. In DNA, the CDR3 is TGTACCAGCAACCAAGGGCTTAGCGGCTTTACGTACGAGGAGTACTTC. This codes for CTSNQGLSGFTYEEYF.